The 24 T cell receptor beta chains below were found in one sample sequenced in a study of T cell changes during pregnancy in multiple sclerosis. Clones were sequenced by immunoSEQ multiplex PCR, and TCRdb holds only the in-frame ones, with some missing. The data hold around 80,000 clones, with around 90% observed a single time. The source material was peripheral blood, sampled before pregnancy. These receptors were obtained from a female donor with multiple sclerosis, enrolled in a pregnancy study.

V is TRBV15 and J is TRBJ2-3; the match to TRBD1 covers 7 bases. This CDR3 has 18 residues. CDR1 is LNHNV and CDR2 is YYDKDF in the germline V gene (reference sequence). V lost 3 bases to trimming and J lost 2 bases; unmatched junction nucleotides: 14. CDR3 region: CATSSDRVLSVDTDTQYF. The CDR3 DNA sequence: TGTGCCACCAGCAGCGACAGGGTGCTTAGCGTGGACACAGATACGCAGTATTTT.

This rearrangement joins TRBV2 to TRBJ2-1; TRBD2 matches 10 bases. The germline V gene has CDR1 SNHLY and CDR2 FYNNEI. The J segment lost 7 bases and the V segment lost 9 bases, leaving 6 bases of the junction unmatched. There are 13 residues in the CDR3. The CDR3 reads CARSGRAGNEQFF. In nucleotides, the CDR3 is TGTGCCAGAAGCGGGAGGGCCGGTAATGAGCAGTTCTTC.

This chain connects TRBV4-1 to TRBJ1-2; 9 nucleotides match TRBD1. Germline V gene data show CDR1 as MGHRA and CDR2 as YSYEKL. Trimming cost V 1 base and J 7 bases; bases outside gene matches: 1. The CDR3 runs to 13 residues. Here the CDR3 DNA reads TGCGCCAGCAGCCAAGGGACAGGGGTTGGCTACACCTTC. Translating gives CASSQGTGVGYTF.

The CDR3 reads CASSRQEMNYGYTF. CDR3 bases: TGTGCCAGCAGCCGACAGGAGATGAACTATGGCTACACCTTC. The chain recombines TRBV2 with TRBJ1-2, with D perhaps TRBD1 (6 bases). Germline-derived CDR1 and CDR2 are SNHLY and FYNNEI. This CDR3 has 14 amino acids. Trimming shortened V by 6 bases and J by 2 bases, and 13 bases separated the two germline ends.

The CDR3, as DNA: TGTGCCAGCAGCTTAAAGCTCACCGGGGAGCTGTTTTTT. It encodes CASSLKLTGELFF. V usage is TRBV7-2 and J usage is TRBJ2-2, with D unclear. With 2 bases removed from V and 4 bases from J, the gap between germline ends came to 5 bases. The germline V gene encodes CDR1 SGHTA and CDR2 FQGNSA. This CDR3 contains 13 residues.

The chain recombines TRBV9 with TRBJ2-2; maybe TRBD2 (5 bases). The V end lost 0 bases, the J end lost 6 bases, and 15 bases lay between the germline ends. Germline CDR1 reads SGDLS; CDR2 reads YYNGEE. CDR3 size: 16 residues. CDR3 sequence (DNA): TGTGCCAGCAGCGTAGCTACGGCTAGCTTCGCCGGGGAGCTGTTTTTT. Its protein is CASSVATASFAGELFF.

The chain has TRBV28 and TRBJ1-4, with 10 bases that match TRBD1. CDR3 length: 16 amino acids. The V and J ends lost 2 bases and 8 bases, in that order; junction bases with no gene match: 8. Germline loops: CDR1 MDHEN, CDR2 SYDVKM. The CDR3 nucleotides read TGTGCCAGCAGTTTACCCGGGACAGGGGAAGGCGAAAAACTGTTTTTT. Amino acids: CASSLPGTGEGEKLFF.

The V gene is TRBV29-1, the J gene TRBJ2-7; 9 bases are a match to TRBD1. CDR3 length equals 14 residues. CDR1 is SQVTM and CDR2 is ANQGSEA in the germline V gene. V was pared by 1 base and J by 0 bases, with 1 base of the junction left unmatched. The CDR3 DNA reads TGCAGCGTTGAAGGGACAGGGGACTCCTACGAGCAGTACTTC. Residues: CSVEGTGDSYEQYF.

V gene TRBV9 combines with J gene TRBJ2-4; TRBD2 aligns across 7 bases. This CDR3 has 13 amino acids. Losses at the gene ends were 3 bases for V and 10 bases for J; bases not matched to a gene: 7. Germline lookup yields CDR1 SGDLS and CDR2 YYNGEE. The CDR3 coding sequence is TGTGCCAGCAGCGGGGGGGGGTCCGGGATTCAGTACTTC. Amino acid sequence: CASSGGGSGIQYF.

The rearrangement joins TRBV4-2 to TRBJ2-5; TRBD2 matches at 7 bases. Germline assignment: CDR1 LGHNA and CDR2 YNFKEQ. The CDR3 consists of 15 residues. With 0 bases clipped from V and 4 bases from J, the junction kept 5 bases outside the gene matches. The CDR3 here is CASSQDPSGAETQYF. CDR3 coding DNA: TGTGCCAGCAGCCAAGATCCTAGCGGAGCAGAGACCCAGTACTTC.

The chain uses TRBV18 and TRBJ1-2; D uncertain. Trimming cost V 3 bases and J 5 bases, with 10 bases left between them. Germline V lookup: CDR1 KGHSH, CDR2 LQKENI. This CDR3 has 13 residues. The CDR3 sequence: CASSPDRGYGYTF. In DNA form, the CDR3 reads TGTGCCAGCTCACCTGATCGGGGATATGGCTACACCTTC.

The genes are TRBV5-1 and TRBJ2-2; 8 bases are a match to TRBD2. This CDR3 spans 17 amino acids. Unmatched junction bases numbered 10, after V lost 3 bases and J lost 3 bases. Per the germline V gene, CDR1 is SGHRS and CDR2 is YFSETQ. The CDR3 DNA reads TGCGCCAGCAGCTGGGGTCTCCGAGCGGGAGACACCGGGGAGCTGTTTTTT. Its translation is CASSWGLRAGDTGELFF.

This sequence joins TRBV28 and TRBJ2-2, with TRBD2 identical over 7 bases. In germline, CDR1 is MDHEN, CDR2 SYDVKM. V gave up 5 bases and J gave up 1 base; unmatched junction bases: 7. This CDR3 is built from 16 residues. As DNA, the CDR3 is TGTGCCAGCAGTCCCCTAAAGCGGGAGAACACCGGGGAGCTGTTTTTT. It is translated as CASSPLKRENTGELFF. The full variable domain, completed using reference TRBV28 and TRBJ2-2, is DVKVTQSSRYLVKRTGEKVFLECVQDMDHENMFWYRQDPGLGLRLIYFSYDVKMKEKGDIPEGYSVSREKKERFSLILESASTNQTSMYLCASSPLKRENTGELFFGEGSRLTVL.

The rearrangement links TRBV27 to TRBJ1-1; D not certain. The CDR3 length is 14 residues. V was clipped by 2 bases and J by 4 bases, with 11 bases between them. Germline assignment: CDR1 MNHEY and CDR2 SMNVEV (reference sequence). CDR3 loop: CASSLMASGTEAFF. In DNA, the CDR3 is TGTGCCAGCAGTTTAATGGCGTCGGGCACTGAAGCTTTCTTT.

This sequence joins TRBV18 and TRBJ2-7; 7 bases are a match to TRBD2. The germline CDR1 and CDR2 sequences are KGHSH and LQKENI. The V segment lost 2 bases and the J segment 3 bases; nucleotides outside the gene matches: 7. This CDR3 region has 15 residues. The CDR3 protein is CASSPRGRANYEQYF. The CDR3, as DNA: TGTGCCAGCTCACCAAGAGGGAGGGCAAACTACGAGCAGTACTTC.

The CDR3 coding sequence is TGTGCCAGCAGTGGAGCGGGAGGGGACATTCAGTACTTC. Translated, it gives CASSGAGGDIQYF. The rearrangement uses TRBV28 and TRBJ2-4; TRBD2 matches 10 bases. With 5 bases clipped from V and 8 bases from J, the junction kept 3 bases outside the gene matches. The length of the CDR3 is 13 residues. The germline V gene encodes CDR1 MDHEN and CDR2 SYDVKM.

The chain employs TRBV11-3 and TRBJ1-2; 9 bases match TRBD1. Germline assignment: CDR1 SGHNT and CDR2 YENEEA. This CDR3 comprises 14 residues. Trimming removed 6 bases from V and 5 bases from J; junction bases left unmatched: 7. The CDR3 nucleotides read TGTGCCAGCAGTACCGCAGGGACAGGGTATGGCTACACCTTC. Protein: CASSTAGTGYGYTF. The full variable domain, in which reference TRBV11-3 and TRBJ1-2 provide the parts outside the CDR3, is EAGVVQSPRYKIIEKKQPVAFWCNPISGHNTLYWYLQNLGQGPELLIRYENEEAVDDSQLPKDRFSAERLKGVDSTLKIQPAELGDSAVYLCASSTAGTGYGYTFGSGTRLTVV.

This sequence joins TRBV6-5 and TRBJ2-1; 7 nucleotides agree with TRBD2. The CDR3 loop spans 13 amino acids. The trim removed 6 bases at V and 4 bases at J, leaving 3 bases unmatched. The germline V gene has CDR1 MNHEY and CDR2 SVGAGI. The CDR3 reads CASRAGPYNEQFF. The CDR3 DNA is TGTGCCAGCAGAGCGGGACCTTACAATGAGCAGTTCTTC.

CDR3: CASSIGTGRQPQHF. In nucleotides, the CDR3 is TGTGCCAGTAGTATAGGGACAGGGAGACAGCCCCAGCATTTT. The chain employs TRBV19 and TRBJ1-5; 8 bases match TRBD1. V trimming: 1 base; J trimming: 7 bases; junction bases outside the gene matches: 3. CDR1 LNHDA and CDR2 SQIVND come from the germline V gene (reference sequence). The CDR3 covers 14 residues.

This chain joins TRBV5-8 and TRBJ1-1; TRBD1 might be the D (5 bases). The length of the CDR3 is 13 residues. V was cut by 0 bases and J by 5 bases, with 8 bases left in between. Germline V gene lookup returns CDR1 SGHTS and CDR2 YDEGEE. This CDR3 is CASSLVRGTEAFF. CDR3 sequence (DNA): TGTGCCAGCAGCTTGGTCCGGGGGACTGAAGCTTTCTTT.

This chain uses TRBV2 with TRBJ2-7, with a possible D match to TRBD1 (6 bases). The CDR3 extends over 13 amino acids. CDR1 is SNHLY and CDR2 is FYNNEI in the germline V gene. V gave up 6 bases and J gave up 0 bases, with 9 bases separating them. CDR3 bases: TGTGCCAGCAGAGGACAGAACTCCTACGAGCAGTACTTC. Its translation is CASRGQNSYEQYF. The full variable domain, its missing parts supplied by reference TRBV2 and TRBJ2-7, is EPEVTQTPSHQVTQMGQEVILRCVPISNHLYFYWYRQILGQKVEFLVSFYNNEISEKSEIFDDQFSVERPDGSNFTLKIRSTKLEDSAMYFCASRGQNSYEQYFGPGTRLTVT.

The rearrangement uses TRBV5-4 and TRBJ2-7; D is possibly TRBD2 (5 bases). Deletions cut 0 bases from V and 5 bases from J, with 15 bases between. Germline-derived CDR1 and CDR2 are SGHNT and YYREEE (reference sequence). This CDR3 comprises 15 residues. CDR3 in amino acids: CASSLAGRQRDEQYF. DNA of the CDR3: TGTGCCAGCAGCTTGGCGGGCCGCCAGAGGGACGAGCAGTACTTC.

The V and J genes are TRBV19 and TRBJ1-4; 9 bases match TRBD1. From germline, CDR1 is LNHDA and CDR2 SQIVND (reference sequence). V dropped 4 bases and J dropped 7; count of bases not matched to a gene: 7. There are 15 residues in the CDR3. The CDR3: CASSRSGTGREKLFF. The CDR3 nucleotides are TGTGCCAGTAGTAGATCCGGGACAGGGCGTGAAAAACTGTTTTTT.

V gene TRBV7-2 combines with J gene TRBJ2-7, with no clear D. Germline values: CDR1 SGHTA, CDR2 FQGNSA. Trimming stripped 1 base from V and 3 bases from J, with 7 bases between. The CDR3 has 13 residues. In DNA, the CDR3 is TGTGCCAGCAGCTTAGTTGTGAGCTACGAGCAGTACTTC. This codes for CASSLVVSYEQYF.